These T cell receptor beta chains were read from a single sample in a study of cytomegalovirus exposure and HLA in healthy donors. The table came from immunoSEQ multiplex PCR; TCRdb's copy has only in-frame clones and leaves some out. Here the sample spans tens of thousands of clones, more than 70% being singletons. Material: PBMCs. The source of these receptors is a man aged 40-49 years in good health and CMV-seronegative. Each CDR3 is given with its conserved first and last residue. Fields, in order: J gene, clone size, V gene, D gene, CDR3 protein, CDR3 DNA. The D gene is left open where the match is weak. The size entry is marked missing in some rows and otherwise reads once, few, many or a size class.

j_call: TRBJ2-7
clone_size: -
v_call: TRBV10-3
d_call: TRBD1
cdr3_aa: CATGQTYEQYF
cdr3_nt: TGTGCCACGGGACAGACCTACGAGCAGTACTTC

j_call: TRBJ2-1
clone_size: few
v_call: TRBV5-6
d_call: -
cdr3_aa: CASSFLRQDYNEQFF
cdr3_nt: TGTGCCAGCAGCTTTTTGAGACAAGATTACAATGAGCAGTTCTTC

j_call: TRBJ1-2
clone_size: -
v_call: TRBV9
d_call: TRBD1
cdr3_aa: CASSARTGSGYTF
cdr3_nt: TGTGCCAGCAGCGCTCGGACAGGTAGTGGCTACACCTTC

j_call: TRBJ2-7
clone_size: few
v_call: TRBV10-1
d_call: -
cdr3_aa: CASTTGEVANEQYF
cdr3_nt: TGCGCCAGCACCACAGGGGAGGTGGCGAACGAGCAGTACTTC

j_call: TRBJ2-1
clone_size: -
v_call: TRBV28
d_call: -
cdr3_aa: CASTDSYNEQFF
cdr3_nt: TGTGCCAGCACAGACTCCTACAATGAGCAGTTCTTC

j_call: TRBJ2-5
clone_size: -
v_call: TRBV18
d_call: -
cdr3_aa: CASSPSSLETQYF
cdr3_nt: TGTGCCAGCTCACCATCGTCCCTGGAGACCCAGTACTTC

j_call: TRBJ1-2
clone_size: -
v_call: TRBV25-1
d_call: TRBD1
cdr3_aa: CASSGGQGYYGYTF
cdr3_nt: TGTGCCAGCAGTGGGGGACAGGGGTACTATGGCTACACCTTC

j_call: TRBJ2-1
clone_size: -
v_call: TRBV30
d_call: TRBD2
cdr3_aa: CAWNPRLAGGNEQFF
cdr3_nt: TGTGCCTGGAATCCCCGACTAGCGGGAGGGAATGAGCAGTTCTTC

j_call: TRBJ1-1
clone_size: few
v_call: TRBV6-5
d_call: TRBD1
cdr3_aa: CASSYTGAGNTEAFF
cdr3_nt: TGTGCCAGCAGTTACACAGGGGCTGGGAACACTGAAGCTTTCTTT

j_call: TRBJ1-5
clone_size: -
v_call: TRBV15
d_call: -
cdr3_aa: CATSSQGQDNQPQHF
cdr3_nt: TGTGCCACCAGCTCCCAAGGTCAGGACAATCAGCCCCAGCATTTT

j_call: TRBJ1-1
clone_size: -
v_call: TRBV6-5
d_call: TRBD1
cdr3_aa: CASSRDRRATEAFF
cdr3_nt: TGTGCCAGCAGCCGGGACAGGCGGGCCACTGAAGCTTTCTTT

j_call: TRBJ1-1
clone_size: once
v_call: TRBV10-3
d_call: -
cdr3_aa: CAISGQGPNTEAFF
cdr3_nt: TGTGCCATCAGTGGGCAGGGCCCTAACACTGAAGCTTTCTTT

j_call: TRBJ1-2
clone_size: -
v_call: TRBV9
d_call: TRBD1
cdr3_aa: CASSVGRDRAYGYTF
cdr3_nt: TGTGCCAGCAGCGTAGGGAGGGACAGGGCCTATGGCTACACCTTC

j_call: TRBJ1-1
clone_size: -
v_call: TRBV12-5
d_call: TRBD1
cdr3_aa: CASGSPSGTGYSVVTEAFF
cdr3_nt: TGTGCTAGTGGTTCTCCATCGGGGACAGGGTATAGTGTTGTGACTGAAGCTTTCTTT

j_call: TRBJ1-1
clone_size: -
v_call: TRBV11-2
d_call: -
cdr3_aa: CASSLSPGPTEAFF
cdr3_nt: TGTGCCAGCAGCTTATCTCCAGGGCCCACTGAAGCTTTCTTT

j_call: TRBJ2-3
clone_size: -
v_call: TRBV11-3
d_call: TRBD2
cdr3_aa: CASSLDASGARDTQYF
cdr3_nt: TGTGCCAGCAGCTTAGACGCTAGCGGGGCCCGGGATACGCAGTATTTT

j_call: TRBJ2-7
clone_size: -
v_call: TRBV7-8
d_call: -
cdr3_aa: CASSPRMDSAYEQYF
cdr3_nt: TGTGCCAGCAGCCCTCGGATGGACAGTGCCTACGAGCAGTACTTC

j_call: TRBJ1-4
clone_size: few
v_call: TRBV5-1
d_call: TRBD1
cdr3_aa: CASSRDRADEKLFF
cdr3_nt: TGCGCCAGCAGCCGGGACAGAGCGGATGAAAAACTGTTTTTT

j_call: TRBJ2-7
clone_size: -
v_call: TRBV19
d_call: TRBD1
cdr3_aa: CASSNPGQGYEQYF
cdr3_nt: TGTGCCAGTAGTAATCCGGGACAGGGTTACGAGCAGTACTTC

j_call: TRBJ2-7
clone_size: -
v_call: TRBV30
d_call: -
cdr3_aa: CAWSDRGYEQYF
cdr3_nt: TGTGCCTGGAGTGATCGAGGGTACGAGCAGTACTTC

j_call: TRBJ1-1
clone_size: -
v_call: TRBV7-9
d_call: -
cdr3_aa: CASSLAEVVNTEAFF
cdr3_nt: TGTGCCAGCAGCCTGGCGGAGGTTGTAAACACTGAAGCTTTCTTT

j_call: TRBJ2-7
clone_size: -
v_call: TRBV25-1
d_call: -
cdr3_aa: CASSAIYSEQYF
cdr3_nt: TGTGCCAGCAGCGCGATTTATAGCGAGCAGTACTTC

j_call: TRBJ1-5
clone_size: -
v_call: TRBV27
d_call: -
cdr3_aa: CASTQSGSGNQPQHF
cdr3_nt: TGTGCCAGCACCCAGTCCGGGAGCGGCAATCAGCCCCAGCATTTT

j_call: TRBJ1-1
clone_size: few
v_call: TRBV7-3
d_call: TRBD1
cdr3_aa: CASRKTDRGAEAFF
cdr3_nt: TGTGCCAGCAGAAAAACAGACAGGGGGGCTGAAGCTTTCTTT

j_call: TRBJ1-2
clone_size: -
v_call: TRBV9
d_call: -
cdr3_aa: CASSVEGVGGYTF
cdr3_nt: TGTGCCAGCAGCGTAGAAGGGGTAGGTGGCTACACCTTC

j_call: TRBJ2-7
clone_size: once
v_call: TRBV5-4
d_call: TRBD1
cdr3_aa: CASSLAGTGYEQYF
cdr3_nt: TGTGCCAGCAGCTTGGCCGGGACAGGCTACGAGCAGTACTTC

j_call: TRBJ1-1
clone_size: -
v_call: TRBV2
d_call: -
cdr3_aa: CASSGQMNTEAFF
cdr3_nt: TGTGCCAGCAGTGGACAGATGAACACTGAAGCTTTCTTT

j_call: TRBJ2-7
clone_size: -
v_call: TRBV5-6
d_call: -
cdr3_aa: CASSLVQGTDEQYF
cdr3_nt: TGTGCCAGCAGCTTGGTACAGGGTACCGACGAGCAGTACTTC

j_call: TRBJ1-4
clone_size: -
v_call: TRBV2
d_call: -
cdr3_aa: CASSEALGEGTEKLFF
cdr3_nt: TGTGCCAGCAGTGAAGCGCTCGGGGAGGGGACCGAAAAACTGTTTTTT

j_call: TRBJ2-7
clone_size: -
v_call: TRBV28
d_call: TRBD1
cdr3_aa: CASSRIQGATYEQYF
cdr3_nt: TGTGCCAGCAGCCGAATCCAGGGGGCTACGTACGAGCAGTACTTC

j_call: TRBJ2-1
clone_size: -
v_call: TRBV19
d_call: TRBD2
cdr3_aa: CASRGRGEQFF
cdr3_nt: TGTGCCAGTAGGGGGAGGGGTGAGCAGTTCTTC

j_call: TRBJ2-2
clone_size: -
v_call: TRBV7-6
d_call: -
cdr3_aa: CASSLVSGGTNTGELFF
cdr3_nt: TGTGCCAGCAGCTTAGTCTCCGGGGGAACGAACACCGGGGAGCTGTTTTTT

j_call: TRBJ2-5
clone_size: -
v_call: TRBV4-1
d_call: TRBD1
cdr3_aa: CASSQESTGSGTQYF
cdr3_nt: TGCGCCAGCAGCCAAGAATCGACAGGGTCGGGGACCCAGTACTTC

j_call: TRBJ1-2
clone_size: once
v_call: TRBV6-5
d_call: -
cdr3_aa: CASSSNPNYGYTF
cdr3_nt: TGTGCCAGCAGTTCTAATCCCAACTATGGCTACACCTTC

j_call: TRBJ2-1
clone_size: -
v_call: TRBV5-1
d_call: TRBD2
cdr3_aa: CASSLDSGGGNEQFF
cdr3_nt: TGCGCCAGCAGCTTAGACAGTGGGGGGGGCAATGAGCAGTTCTTC

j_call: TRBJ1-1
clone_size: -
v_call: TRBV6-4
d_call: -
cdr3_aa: CASSDSNRNTEAFF
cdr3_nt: TGTGCCAGCAGTGACTCTAACAGGAACACTGAAGCTTTCTTT

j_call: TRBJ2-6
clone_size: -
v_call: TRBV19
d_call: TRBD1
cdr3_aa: CASSGQAGANVLTF
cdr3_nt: TGTGCCAGTAGTGGACAGGCTGGGGCCAACGTCCTGACTTTC

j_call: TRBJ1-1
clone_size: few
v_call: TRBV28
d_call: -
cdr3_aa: CASSLRGMNTEAFF
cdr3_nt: TGTGCCAGCAGTTTACGGGGTATGAACACTGAAGCTTTCTTT

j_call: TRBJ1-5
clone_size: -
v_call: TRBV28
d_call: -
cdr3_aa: CASSFPDRSNQPQHF
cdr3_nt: TGTGCCAGCAGTTTCCCCGACAGGAGCAATCAGCCCCAGCATTTT

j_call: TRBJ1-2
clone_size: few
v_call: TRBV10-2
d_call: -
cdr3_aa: CASSDEIIYGYTF
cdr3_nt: TGCGCCAGCAGTGATGAGATAATCTATGGCTACACCTTC

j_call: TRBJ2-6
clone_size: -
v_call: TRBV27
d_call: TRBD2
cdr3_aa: CASSLGAGEGANVLTF
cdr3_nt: TGTGCCAGCAGTTTAGGAGCGGGGGAAGGGGCCAACGTCCTGACTTTC

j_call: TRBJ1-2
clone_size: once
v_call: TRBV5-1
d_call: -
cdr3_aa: CASSLAREGVANYGYTF
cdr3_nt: TGCGCCAGCAGCTTGGCCAGGGAAGGGGTAGCTAACTATGGCTACACCTTC

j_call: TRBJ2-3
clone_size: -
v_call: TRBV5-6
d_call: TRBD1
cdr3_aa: CASSFPQGATDTQYF
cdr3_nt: TGTGCCAGCAGCTTCCCACAGGGGGCCACAGATACGCAGTATTTT

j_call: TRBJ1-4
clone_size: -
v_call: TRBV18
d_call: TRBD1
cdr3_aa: CASSPLGQGSGEKLFF
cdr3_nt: TGTGCCAGCTCACCACTGGGACAGGGGAGCGGAGAAAAACTGTTTTTT

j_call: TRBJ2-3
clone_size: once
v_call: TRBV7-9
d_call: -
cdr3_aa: CASSPGSTDTQYF
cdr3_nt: TGTGCCAGCAGCCCGGGAAGCACAGATACGCAGTATTTT

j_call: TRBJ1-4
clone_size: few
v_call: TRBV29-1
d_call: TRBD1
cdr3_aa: CSVGKRTGGGEKLFF
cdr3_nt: TGCAGCGTTGGAAAGAGAACAGGGGGCGGTGAAAAACTGTTTTTT

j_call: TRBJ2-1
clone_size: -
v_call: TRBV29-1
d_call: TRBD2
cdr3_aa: CSVDSGRLSYNEQFF
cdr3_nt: TGCAGCGTCGATAGCGGGAGGCTCTCCTACAATGAGCAGTTCTTC

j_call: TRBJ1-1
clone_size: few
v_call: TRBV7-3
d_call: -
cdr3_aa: CASSLNRVDTEAFF
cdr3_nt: TGTGCCAGCAGCTTAAACAGGGTAGACACTGAAGCTTTCTTT

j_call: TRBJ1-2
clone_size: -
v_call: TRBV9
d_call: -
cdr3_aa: CASSARTDLYGYTF
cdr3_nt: TGTGCCAGCAGCGCCCGGACAGACTTATATGGCTACACCTTC

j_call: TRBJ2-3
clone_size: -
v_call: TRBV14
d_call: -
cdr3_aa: CASSHFSGTGTQYF
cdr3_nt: TGTGCCAGCAGCCATTTTTCGGGAACTGGTACGCAGTATTTT

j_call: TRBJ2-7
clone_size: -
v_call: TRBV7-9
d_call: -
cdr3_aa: CASSLADYEQYF
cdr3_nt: TGTGCCAGCAGCTTGGCCGACTACGAGCAGTACTTC

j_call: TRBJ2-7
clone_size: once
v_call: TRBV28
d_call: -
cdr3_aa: CASSPPGPGGIYEQYF
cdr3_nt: TGTGCCAGCAGTCCCCCCGGCCCAGGGGGGATTTACGAGCAGTACTTC

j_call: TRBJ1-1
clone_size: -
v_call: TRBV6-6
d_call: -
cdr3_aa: CASSYGVRNTEAFF
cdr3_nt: TGTGCCAGCAGTTACGGTGTCAGGAACACTGAAGCTTTCTTT

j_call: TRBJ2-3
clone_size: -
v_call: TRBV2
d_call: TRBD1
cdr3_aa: CASSLDRGRMDTQYF
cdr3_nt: TGTGCCAGCAGTCTGGACAGGGGGCGTATGGACACGCAGTATTTT

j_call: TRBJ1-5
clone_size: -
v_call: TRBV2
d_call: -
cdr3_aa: CASTQSMQTPSLPQHF
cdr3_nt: TGTGCCAGCACCCAATCGATGCAGACACCCTCTCTCCCCCAGCATTTT